Listed below are T cell receptor beta chains from one sample, sequenced in a study of cytomegalovirus exposure and HLA in healthy donors. The repertoire was sequenced with immunoSEQ multiplex PCR; TCRdb's copy has only in-frame clones and lacks some. The table has about 140,000 clones, 65% to 80% seen once. The sequenced material came from PBMCs. These receptors were taken from a male donor in good health and CMV-seropositive. The CDR3 runs from the conserved cysteine through the conserved F or W. The D gene is left open where the match is weak. A row's size may be missing; if present it is once, few, many or a size class.

DNA: TGTGCCAGCAGTTTAACGCGGGGGACAGATACGCAGTATTTT; CDR3: CASSLTRGTDTQYF; D: TRBD2; J: TRBJ2-3; V: TRBV27; size: -
DNA: TGTGCCATCTCAGCGGGAGTTGAGGCAGATACGCAGTATTTT; CDR3: CAISAGVEADTQYF; D: TRBD2; J: TRBJ2-3; V: TRBV6-1; size: few
DNA: TGTGCCAGCAGCGAGCGGACAGGGGTCGGCTACACCTTC; CDR3: CASSERTGVGYTF; D: TRBD1; J: TRBJ1-2; V: TRBV25-1; size: -
DNA: TGCGCCAGCGAACAGGGGGCCTCCTACAATGAGCAGTTCTTC; CDR3: CASEQGASYNEQFF; D: TRBD1; J: TRBJ2-1; V: TRBV5-1; size: -
DNA: TGTGCCAGCAGCTTCGGGACAGTGAATGAAAAACTGTTTTTT; CDR3: CASSFGTVNEKLFF; D: TRBD1; J: TRBJ1-4; V: TRBV7-9; size: once
DNA: TGTGCCAGCAGCTTGTCACAGGGGCTGGCAGATACGCAGTATTTT; CDR3: CASSLSQGLADTQYF; D: TRBD1; J: TRBJ2-3; V: TRBV7-6; size: -
DNA: TGTGCCAGCAGCTGGGGGGGATCAGATACGCAGTATTTT; CDR3: CASSWGGSDTQYF; D: TRBD2; J: TRBJ2-3; V: TRBV5-6; size: once
DNA: TGTGCCACCCTCACAGATACGCAGTATTTT; CDR3: CATLTDTQYF; D: -; J: TRBJ2-3; V: TRBV6-1; size: -
DNA: TGTGCCAGCAGTTTCTCCTACGAGCAGTACTTC; CDR3: CASSFSYEQYF; D: -; J: TRBJ2-7; V: TRBV6-6; size: -
DNA: TGTGCCAGCAGCCCGACAGACAGGGGAATCGAAGCTTTCTTT; CDR3: CASSPTDRGIEAFF; D: TRBD1; J: TRBJ1-1; V: TRBV9; size: -
DNA: TGTGCCAGCTCACCACCTAGGACAGATGAAAAACTGTTTTTT; CDR3: CASSPPRTDEKLFF; D: -; J: TRBJ1-4; V: TRBV18; size: -
DNA: TGTGCCAGCAGCCCGGACAGGGAGGACTATGGCTACACCTTC; CDR3: CASSPDREDYGYTF; D: TRBD1; J: TRBJ1-2; V: TRBV5-8; size: -
DNA: TGCGCCAGCAGTCAGTCTCTAGCGGGGCGCTTCGAGCAGTACTTC; CDR3: CASSQSLAGRFEQYF; D: TRBD2; J: TRBJ2-7; V: TRBV23-1; size: -
DNA: TGTGCCAGCAGCCCCACCGGGATTTATGGCTACACCTTC; CDR3: CASSPTGIYGYTF; D: -; J: TRBJ1-2; V: TRBV7-9; size: -
DNA: TGTGCCAGCAGCGTGACGGGGACAGGGGGCCTCACTGAAGCTTTCTTT; CDR3: CASSVTGTGGLTEAFF; D: TRBD1; J: TRBJ1-1; V: TRBV7-3; size: -
DNA: TGTGCCAGTATGAGGGAGTCGAGGACTGAAGCTTTCTTT; CDR3: CASMRESRTEAFF; D: -; J: TRBJ1-1; V: TRBV19; size: -
DNA: TGTGCCACAAGACAGGGGCTCTCCTACGAGCAGTACTTC; CDR3: CATRQGLSYEQYF; D: TRBD1; J: TRBJ2-7; V: TRBV5-4; size: -
DNA: TGTGCCAGCAGTTTCGGAGGGGACTATGGCTACACCTTC; CDR3: CASSFGGDYGYTF; D: -; J: TRBJ1-2; V: TRBV28; size: -
DNA: TGTGCCAGCAGTTACTCAGGGACAGGGGCATCCGAAGCTTTCTTT; CDR3: CASSYSGTGASEAFF; D: TRBD1; J: TRBJ1-1; V: TRBV6-6; size: -
DNA: TGTGCCAGCAGCTTCCAGGTTCTCACCGGGGAGCTGTTTTTT; CDR3: CASSFQVLTGELFF; D: -; J: TRBJ2-2; V: TRBV7-2; size: -
DNA: TGTGCCAGCAGTCAACAGGGGACCAACACCATATATTTT; CDR3: CASSQQGTNTIYF; D: TRBD1; J: TRBJ1-3; V: TRBV2; size: -
DNA: TGTGCCAGCAGCTTAGAGGGACAGGGACGTGAAAAACTGTTTTTT; CDR3: CASSLEGQGREKLFF; D: TRBD1; J: TRBJ1-4; V: TRBV7-2; size: -
DNA: TGTGCCAGCAAACGGGGGGACTGGGATTATGGCTACACCTTC; CDR3: CASKRGDWDYGYTF; D: -; J: TRBJ1-2; V: TRBV9; size: -
DNA: TGTGCCAGCAGTGACCAACCTTCGACCGGGGATACGCAGTATTTT; CDR3: CASSDQPSTGDTQYF; D: -; J: TRBJ2-3; V: TRBV2; size: -
DNA: TGTGCCAGCAGCCCCTCCAGGGGCTCGGCAGCTTTCTTT; CDR3: CASSPSRGSAAFF; D: -; J: TRBJ1-1; V: TRBV6-5; size: -
DNA: TGTGCCAGTAGTAAGGGACAGGGGAGAACTGAAGCTTTCTTT; CDR3: CASSKGQGRTEAFF; D: TRBD1; J: TRBJ1-1; V: TRBV19; size: -
DNA: TGTGCCAGCAGCCTCCTGGGGAGCACTAACTATGGCTACACCTTC; CDR3: CASSLLGSTNYGYTF; D: -; J: TRBJ1-2; V: TRBV7-6; size: -
DNA: TGCGCCAGCAGCTTGCGCAACAGGGGGCGCGTGGACGAGCAGTACTTC; CDR3: CASSLRNRGRVDEQYF; D: TRBD1; J: TRBJ2-7; V: TRBV5-1; size: -
DNA: TGCAGCGTTGAAGAAATAGCGGGAGAGGTTTTTACGGGAGAGACCCAGTACTTC; CDR3: CSVEEIAGEVFTGETQYF; D: TRBD2; J: TRBJ2-5; V: TRBV29-1; size: -
DNA: TGTGCCAGTAGTACCCCCCCCGTCGGCGGGGGTAGCACAGATACGCAGTATTTT; CDR3: CASSTPPVGGGSTDTQYF; D: TRBD2; J: TRBJ2-3; V: TRBV19; size: -
DNA: TGTGCCAGTAGTTTCCCCGGCTCGACTAGCGTAAAGACCCAGTACTTC; CDR3: CASSFPGSTSVKTQYF; D: TRBD2; J: TRBJ2-5; V: TRBV19; size: -
DNA: TGTGCCAGCAGCTCAACCGGGACAGGTGATTCGCAGTATTTT; CDR3: CASSSTGTGDSQYF; D: TRBD1; J: TRBJ2-3; V: TRBV7-6; size: -
DNA: TGTGCCAGCAGCCTGACAGGGTCGCCGTATGGCTACACCTTC; CDR3: CASSLTGSPYGYTF; D: TRBD1; J: TRBJ1-2; V: TRBV5-4; size: -
DNA: TGCGCCAGCAGCCAAGACTCAGGGTTGGATTGGGGCTACACCTTC; CDR3: CASSQDSGLDWGYTF; D: -; J: TRBJ1-2; V: TRBV4-3; size: -
DNA: TGTGCCAGCAAACTAGCGGGAGGGCGTCACACCGGGGAGCTGTTTTTT; CDR3: CASKLAGGRHTGELFF; D: TRBD2; J: TRBJ2-2; V: TRBV28; size: -
DNA: TGTGCCAGTAGTGTTCCCACAAATGAAAAACTGTTTTTT; CDR3: CASSVPTNEKLFF; D: -; J: TRBJ1-4; V: TRBV19; size: -
DNA: TGTGCCAGCAGCTTCGGACAGGGATGGGTGAACACTGAAGCTTTCTTT; CDR3: CASSFGQGWVNTEAFF; D: TRBD1; J: TRBJ1-1; V: TRBV7-2; size: -
DNA: TGTGCCAGCAGCCCGCCTCAGGGGGCGAATACGCAGTATTTT; CDR3: CASSPPQGANTQYF; D: TRBD1; J: TRBJ2-3; V: TRBV13; size: few
DNA: TGTGCCAGCAGCCTCAGAACCGGGGAGCTGTTTTTT; CDR3: CASSLRTGELFF; D: -; J: TRBJ2-2; V: TRBV28; size: -
DNA: TGTGCCATCACCGCCCCCCTTTTAGTCTCTGGAAACACCATATATTTT; CDR3: CAITAPLLVSGNTIYF; D: -; J: TRBJ1-3; V: TRBV6-9; size: -